The rows below give T cell receptor beta chains drawn from one sample of a study of T cells in Graves' hyperthyroidism and ophthalmopathy. TCRdb re-analysed the multiplex PCR reads in MiXCR, keeping a single row per CDR3 protein. The sample holds 310,000 or so distinct CDR3 sequences; over 15% are singletons and the top ten take about 51%. Specimen: blood. These receptors originate from a woman aged 55-75 years with Graves' ophthalmopathy. Each CDR3 is given with its conserved first and last residue. D genes are given only for firm matches. Clone size, where shown, is once, few, many, or a class for clones that have expanded.

V gene	clone size	D gene	J gene	CDR3 DNA	CDR3 protein
TRBV2	many	NA	TRBJ1-1	TGTGCCAGCAGTGAAGCCCTTGGGGCTCGAGCAACTGAAGCTTTCTTT	CASSEALGARATEAFF
TRBV20-1	many	TRBD1	TRBJ2-5	TGCAGTGCTAGAGATCCGGGACAGGGAAAGACCCAGTACTTC	CSARDPGQGKTQYF
TRBV27	many	NA	TRBJ2-3	TGTGCCAGCAGTTGGGCCAGCACAGATACGCAGTATTTT	CASSWASTDTQYF
TRBV4-3	NA	NA	TRBJ1-5	TGCGCCAGCAGTCGTGGGGTCAGCAATCAGCCCCAGCATTTT	CASSRGVSNQPQHF
TRBV29-1	NA	NA	TRBJ1-1	TGCAGCTTTGAGGCGGGGTACTCTGAAGCTTTCTTT	CSFEAGYSEAFF
TRBV9	NA	NA	TRBJ1-6	TGTGCCAGCAGCTTCCGGGCAGATAATTCACCCCTCCACTTT	CASSFRADNSPLHF
TRBV11-2	NA	TRBD1	TRBJ2-7	TGTGCCAGCAGCTCTTGGGGGACAGAGCCTAACGAGCAGTACTTC	CASSSWGTEPNEQYF
TRBV27	few	NA	TRBJ2-3	TGTGCCAGCAGTTTATACTCCCCCTTTTCCTCAGAACGGTATTTT	CASSLYSPFSSERYF
TRBV30	many	NA	TRBJ1-4	TGTGCCTGGAGTGCTGGCGCAACTAATGAAAAACTGTTTTTT	CAWSAGATNEKLFF
TRBV7-8	many	NA	TRBJ1-6	TGTGCCAGCAGCTTTTCAGGCCTCATCATTAATTCACCCCTCCACTTT	CASSFSGLIINSPLHF
TRBV6-5	NA	TRBD2	TRBJ2-1	TGTGCCAGCAGTTACCGGGGGGGCCGTTCGAATGAGCAGTTCTTC	CASSYRGGRSNEQFF
TRBV20-1	NA	TRBD2	TRBJ2-3	TGCAGTGCTAGAGTAGCGGGGGTGGGCACAGATACGCAGTATTTT	CSARVAGVGTDTQYF
TRBV7-9	many	NA	TRBJ1-1	TGTGCCAGCAGCCCCCAGGGACGGCAAAACACTGAAGCTTTCTTT	CASSPQGRQNTEAFF
TRBV6-2/TRBV6-3	many	NA	TRBJ2-7	TGTGCCAGCAGTTACGGGGACCACCGCTCCTACGAGCAGTACTTC	CASSYGDHRSYEQYF